One and the same sample provided the 23 T cell receptor beta chains below, sequenced in a study of blood T cells in healthy people across ages. It was with a sample-barcoded 5' primer and a J-beta primer mix that a second PCR of about 6 to 11 cycles was run. TCRdb re-called the 5' RACE reads through MiXCR, storing one row per CDR3 protein. The repertoire has 450,000 to 650,000 distinct CDR3 sequences, under 30% of them found once; the top ten carry 8.7%. This same sample was also part of a study on T cells of mothers and their children.

Specimen: blood. The source is a boy aged 5-17 years in good health.

This clonotype showed up just a few times. This sequence joins TRBV3-1 and TRBJ2-3; 13 nucleotides line up with TRBD2. Germline loops: CDR1 LGHDT, CDR2 YNNKEL (reference sequence). The CDR3 has 16 residues. Trimming took 3 bases from V and 2 from J; bases not matched to a gene: 2. The CDR3 is CASSQGLAGYTDTQYF. The CDR3 DNA follows: TGTGCCAGCAGCCAGGGACTAGCGGGGTACACAGATACGCAGTATTTT.

This clonotype occurred a few times. This chain connects TRBV7-9 to TRBJ2-5, with 12 bases identical to TRBD2. The J call could be wrong; TRBJ2-1 is a better fit for the DNA end. Germline V gene sequence: CDR1 SEHNR, CDR2 FQNEAQ (reference sequence). The CDR3 runs 17 residues. The CDR3 DNA is TGTGCCAGCAGCTCAACCACCGGGACTAGCGGGCTCTTAGAGCAGTTCTTC. Encoded protein: CASSSTTGTSGLLEQFF.

This clonotype was seen a few times. The V call is TRBV4-1, the J call TRBJ1-1; 7 bases map to TRBD1. V gave up 0 bases and J gave up 11 bases; unmatched junction bases: 15. This CDR3 comprises 16 residues. Germline-derived CDR1 and CDR2 are MGHRA and YSYEKL. The CDR3 loop is CASSQETPSLGQMAFF. The DNA of the CDR3 is TGCGCCAGCAGCCAAGAAACCCCCTCACTGGGACAGATGGCTTTCTTT.

There are a few counts of this clonotype. The gene calls are TRBV25-1 and TRBJ2-5; D may correspond to TRBD1 or TRBD2 (7 bases each). Per germline, CDR1 MGHDK and CDR2 SYGVNS. The CDR3 runs 11 residues. Between the trimmed V and J ends, which lost 6 bases and 11 bases, there was a span of 13 bases. CDR3 bases: TGTGCCAGCAGGACAGGGAGGGAGCAGTACTTC. Its protein product is CASRTGREQYF.

The J gene is TRBJ1-4, the V gene TRBV6-1; tentatively, D is TRBD1 (6 bases). Germline assignment: CDR1 MNHNS and CDR2 SASEGT. V shed 6 bases and J shed 5 bases, with 13 bases lying between them. The CDR3 runs to 14 residues. CDR3 in DNA: TGTGCCAGCAGCGGGACAAGGAAAAATGAAAAACTGTTTTTT. It encodes CASSGTRKNEKLFF.

This clonotype turned up a few times. This chain links TRBV5-6 with TRBJ1-1, with 12 positions matching TRBD1. The V gene's germline CDR1 is SGHDT and CDR2 YYEEEE. There are 15 residues in the CDR3. Trimming at V came to 4 bases and at J to 3 bases, leaving 4 bases not matched to a gene. The CDR3 is CASSGGTGGYTEAFF. The CDR3 DNA reads as TGTGCCAGCAGCGGGGGGACAGGGGGCTACACTGAAGCTTTCTTT.

On this clonotype itself: The junction and the germline gene differ at one end; a read error may be behind it. J is TRBJ2-2 and V is TRBV9; TRBD2 matches 15 bases. The CDR3 contains 18 residues. In germline, CDR1 is SGDLS, CDR2 YYNGEE. The CDR3 nucleotides are TGTGCCAGCGAAGGACTAGCGGGAGGGCCGACGAACACCGGGGAGTTGTTTTTT. Protein sequence: CASEGLAGGPTNTGELFF. The full variable domain, in which reference TRBV9 and TRBJ2-2 provide the parts outside the CDR3, is DSGVTQTPKHLITATGQRVTLRCSPRSGDLSVYWYQQSLDQGLQFLIQYYNGEERAKGNILERFSAQQFPDLHSELNLSSLELGDSALYFCASEGLAGGPTNTGELFFGEGSRLTVL.

This clonotype was counted between two and nine times. The CDR3 DNA reads as TGCGCCAGCAGCAGCGACAGGGTTAATGAGCAGTTCTTC. Translation gives CASSSDRVNEQFF. The J gene is TRBJ2-1, the V gene TRBV5-1; 7 positions agree with TRBD1. This CDR3 is 13 amino acids long. The V segment lost 4 bases and the J segment 7 bases; nucleotides outside the gene matches: 5. From germline, CDR1 is SGHRS and CDR2 YFSETQ.

This sequence joins TRBV7-2 and TRBJ2-1; D not certain. CDR3 length: 15 amino acids. V was cut by 1 base and J by 0 bases, with 7 bases left in between. In germline, CDR1 is SGHTA, CDR2 FQGNSA. In nucleotides, the CDR3 is TGTACCAGCAGCTTAGGTGACTTCTCCTACAATGAGCAGTTCTTC. Amino acids: CTSSLGDFSYNEQFF.

The chain couples TRBV27 to TRBJ2-7, with 7 bases matching TRBD1. The CDR3 consists of 14 residues. CDR1 MNHEY and CDR2 SMNVEV come from the germline V gene (reference sequence). The V segment lost 2 bases and the J segment 3 bases; nucleotides outside the gene matches: 4. CDR3 DNA: TGTGCCAGCAGTTTAAGAGGGACAGACTACGAGCAGTACTTC. It is translated as CASSLRGTDYEQYF.

The genes are TRBV7-2 and TRBJ2-3; D is uncertain. This CDR3 is built from 14 residues. Germline assignment: CDR1 SGHTA and CDR2 FQGNSA. The V end was cut by 5 bases, the J end by 5 bases, with 14 bases between. DNA of the CDR3: TGTGCCAGCAGCCCGGACGGCGGAATAGATACGCAGTATTTT. This sequence encodes CASSPDGGIDTQYF.

The chain employs TRBV4-1 and TRBJ2-7; no firm D call. V was trimmed by 2 bases and J by 5 bases, leaving 22 bases between them. There are 17 residues in the CDR3. Germline-derived CDR1 and CDR2 are MGHRA and YSYEKL. CDR3 DNA sequence: TGCGCCAGCAGCCAACGAATTGCTATCAAACCTGGCCACGAGCAGTACTTC. Translated: CASSQRIAIKPGHEQYF.

Only a few counts were recorded for this clonotype. The chain has TRBV20-1 and TRBJ2-3; the D gene is possibly TRBD2 (5 bases). The germline V gene has CDR1 DFQATT and CDR2 SNEGSKA (reference sequence). Trimming shortened V by 5 bases and J by 0 bases, and 9 bases separated the two germline ends. This CDR3 is built from 13 residues. The CDR3 nucleotides read TGCAGTGCTCCTCGGGGTAGCACAGATACGCAGTATTTT. It encodes CSAPRGSTDTQYF.

The V and J genes are TRBV29-1 and TRBJ1-2, with TRBD1 matching 9 bases. The CDR3 contains 13 residues. Trimming took 3 bases from V and 5 from J; bases not matched to a gene: 4. Germline CDR1 SQVTM, CDR2 ANQGSEA. CDR3 amino acids: CSVEGQGLYGYTF. CDR3 nucleotides: TGCAGCGTTGAGGGACAGGGACTTTATGGCTACACCTTC.

This clonotype was detected only a few times. This sequence joins TRBV15 and TRBJ2-7, with TRBD2 matching 7 bases. The CDR3 runs to 14 residues. The V and J ends lost 3 bases and 9 bases, in that order; junction bases with no gene match: 11. Per germline, CDR1 LNHNV and CDR2 YYDKDF (reference sequence). The CDR3 spells CATSRPGTNQVQYF. The CDR3 DNA follows: TGTGCCACCAGCAGGCCCGGGACTAACCAGGTGCAGTACTTC.

This clonotype was detected a few times. The junction departs from germline at one end; a sequencing error may be responsible. The gene calls are TRBV28 and TRBJ1-4; TRBD1 aligns across 8 bases. The CDR3 spans 16 residues. Germline CDR1 and CDR2: MDHEN and SYDVKM. CDR3 in DNA: TGTGCCAGCGGACAGGGAGGGCTCGGAACTAGTGAAAAACTGTTTTTT. It specifies CASGQGGLGTSEKLFF.

CDR3 sequence reads: CASSKLTDVANYGYTF. DNA of the CDR3: TGTGCCAGCAGCAAGCTTACCGACGTGGCTAACTATGGCTACACCTTC. The genes are TRBV7-2 and TRBJ1-2; D is ambiguous. V lost 5 bases and J 0 bases, leaving 16 bases between the germline ends. Per germline, CDR1 SGHTA and CDR2 FQGNSA. This CDR3 has 16 residues.

This clonotype showed up many times. The J gene is TRBJ2-5, the V gene TRBV27; either TRBD1 or TRBD2 may fit D (5 bases each). Trimming removed 6 bases at V and 7 bases at J, with 27 bases between. Germline V lookup: CDR1 MNHEY, CDR2 SMNVEV (reference sequence). The CDR3 has 17 residues. CDR3 region: CASSFQTATGAAWTQYF. CDR3 DNA sequence: TGTGCCAGCAGCTTCCAAACCGCAACCGGGGCCGCCTGGACCCAGTACTTC.

This clonotype was seen more than once but under ten times. The J gene is TRBJ2-5, the V gene TRBV3-1; D might be TRBD2 (5 bases). CDR3 length equals 15 residues. Germline V gene sequence: CDR1 LGHDT, CDR2 YNNKEL (reference sequence). Trimming left V 0 bases short and J 4 bases short, with 12 bases between. The CDR3 DNA is TGTGCCAGCAGCCAAGATCCGGGCAGCGGAGAGACCCAGTACTTC. Amino acids: CASSQDPGSGETQYF.

The chain combines TRBV28 with TRBJ1-2, with D possibly TRBD1 on 5 matching bases. Trimming shortened V by 3 bases and J by 8 bases, and 16 bases separated the two germline ends. There are 14 residues in the CDR3. Germline V lookup: CDR1 MDHEN, CDR2 SYDVKM. The CDR3 is CASSFRGVWGGYTF. In DNA form, the CDR3 reads TGTGCCAGCAGTTTCCGGGGAGTATGGGGCGGCTACACCTTC.

This clonotype turned up a few times. The chain uses TRBV11-2 and TRBJ2-5, with 7 bases matching TRBD2. The better agreement between TRBJ2-1 and the DNA end casts doubt on the J call. Germline lookup yields CDR1 SGHAT and CDR2 FQNNGV. CDR3 length equals 15 residues. This chain's CDR3 is CASSLSSGMYNEQFF. CDR3 coding DNA: TGTGCCAGCAGCTTATCTAGCGGAATGTACAATGAGCAGTTCTTC.

This clonotype was recorded a few times. In this CDR3 the conserved last residue, phenylalanine or tryptophan, is missing, so a read error is likely. This sequence joins TRBV28 and TRBJ2-4; 8 nucleotides agree with TRBD2. The CDR3 extends over 16 amino acids. V was pared by 3 bases and J by 0 bases, with 4 bases of the junction left unmatched. Germline lookup yields CDR1 MDHEN and CDR2 SYDVKM. CDR3: CASSFWLAGAKNIQYV. The CDR3 nucleotides are TGTGCCAGCAGTTTTTGGCTAGCGGGAGCCAAAAACATTCAGTACGTC.

The V and J genes are TRBV4-3 and TRBJ1-4, with D tentatively TRBD1 (5 bases). CDR1 LGHNA and CDR2 YSLEER come from the germline V gene. CDR3 length equals 14 residues. With 0 bases removed from V and 11 bases from J, the gap between germline ends came to 13 bases. CDR3 loop: CASSQDPQDGKLFF. CDR3 in DNA: TGCGCCAGCAGCCAAGATCCACAGGATGGGAAACTGTTTTTT.